A single sample is the source of the 7 T cell receptor beta chains below, sequenced in a study of radiotherapy plus CTLA-4 blockade in lung cancer. The method was immunoSEQ multiplex PCR; TCRdb's version includes in-frame clones alone and lacks a portion of them. In the table there are some 40,000 clones, roughly three quarters of which are singletons. Here the sequenced sample was peripheral blood, taken from a patient treated with radiotherapy plus ipilimumab. These TCRs come from a human donor with non-small cell lung cancer that progressed on radiotherapy plus ipilimumab.

This chain connects TRBV29-1 to TRBJ1-1; 8 bases line up with TRBD1. With V trimmed by 4 bases and J by 3 bases, 4 bases remained unmatched. This CDR3 is 13 amino acids long. Per germline, CDR1 SQVTM and CDR2 ANQGSEA. The CDR3 here is CSVGSGGYTEAFF. The CDR3 DNA is TGCAGCGTTGGGTCAGGGGGCTACACTGAAGCTTTCTTT. Combining the CDR3 with reference TRBV29-1 and TRBJ1-1 gives the whole variable domain SAVISQKPSRDICQRGTSLTIQCQVDSQVTMMFWYRQQPGQSLTLIATANQGSEATYESGFVIDKFPISRPNLTFSTLTVSNMSPEDSSIYLCSVGSGGYTEAFFGQGTRLTVV.

V and J are TRBV29-1 and TRBJ1-2, with D possibly matching TRBD1 (6 bases). V was cut by 3 bases and J by 3 bases, with 14 bases left in between. CDR1 is SQVTM, CDR2 ANQGSEA, per germline. There are 14 residues in the CDR3. CDR3 region: CSVDPQGLDYGYTF. The CDR3 nucleotides are TGCAGCGTTGACCCCCAGGGGTTGGACTATGGCTACACCTTC.

The rearrangement uses TRBV6-1 and TRBJ2-2; 7 bases are shared with TRBD1. From germline, CDR1 is MNHNS and CDR2 SASEGT. CDR3 length: 15 amino acids. V was clipped by 7 bases and J by 0 bases; unmatched bases: 5. CDR3 amino acids: CASKVGQANTGELFF. The CDR3, as DNA: TGTGCCAGCAAGGTTGGACAGGCGAACACCGGGGAGCTGTTTTTT.

This chain joins TRBV7-8 and TRBJ2-7; 9 bases match TRBD2. With 5 bases clipped from V and 4 bases from J, the junction kept 12 bases outside the gene matches. This CDR3 is 16 amino acids long. Germline V CDR1 and CDR2: SGHVS, FQNEAQ. CDR3 amino acids: CASSPLAGGPLYEQYF. DNA for the CDR3: TGTGCCAGCAGCCCCCTGGCGGGGGGGCCTCTTTACGAGCAGTACTTC.

The rearrangement joins TRBV6-5 to TRBJ2-3; 10 bases match TRBD1. V shed 7 bases and J 2 bases; nucleotides not matched to a gene: 6. The CDR3 is 15 residues long. Germline loops: CDR1 MNHEY, CDR2 SVGAGI. The CDR3 loop is CASTKTGGLTDTQYF. The CDR3 bases are TGTGCCAGCACCAAGACAGGGGGCCTCACAGATACGCAGTATTTT.

In this sample, this clone turned up once. This rearrangement joins TRBV28 to TRBJ2-5; D is possibly TRBD1 (6 bases). Deletions cut 7 bases from V and 5 bases from J, with 23 bases between. Germline V CDR1 and CDR2: MDHEN, SYDVKM. This CDR3 is 16 amino acids long. CDR3 loop: CASNTGSPWVVETQYF. The DNA of the CDR3 is TGTGCCAGCAACACAGGGAGCCCTTGGGTTGTCGAGACCCAGTACTTC.

The rearrangement uses TRBV7-2 and TRBJ2-3; TRBD2 agrees at 7 bases. The length of the CDR3 is 13 residues. Germline V gene lookup returns CDR1 SGHTA and CDR2 FQGNSA. The V segment lost 8 bases and the J segment 3 bases; nucleotides outside the gene matches: 5. In DNA, the CDR3 is TGTGCCAGCCGACTAGCAGGGACAGATACGCAGTATTTT. Its protein is CASRLAGTDTQYF.